This paragraph reports one T cell receptor beta chain. Measured with immunoSEQ multiplex PCR; TCRdb has only the in-frame clones, and not every one. The sample lists 65,000 to 85,000 clones, about 93% occurring once. The data stem from a study of technical replicates of blood from several donors. CDR1 is MNHEY, CDR2 SMNVEV, per germline (reference sequence). V lost 2 bases and J lost 5, with 9 bases in between. This CDR3 is 13 amino acids long. The sample comprised T cells isolated from PBMCs. The chain is built from TRBV27 and TRBJ1-2; possible D gene TRBD1, 6 bases. The receptor's source is a human donor in good health. In DNA form, the CDR3 reads TGTGCCAGCAGTTTAGACAGGTTGTATGGCTACACCTTC. It codes for CASSLDRLYGYTF.